This T cell receptor (beta chain) was captured in a study of prognosis after radiotherapy for stage I lung cancer. Study results and limitations: Shannon entropy (measured after stereotactic body radiation therapy) was lower in patients who went on to develop distant metastases.

Two time points each involved a draw of about 6 milliliters of peripheral blood. TCR beta CDR3 was amplified from genomic DNA by two-round multiplex PCR. During first-round PCR, primers specific to each TRBV and TRBJ gene were used. TCRdb reanalysed the multiplex PCR reads using MiXCR and keeps one entry per CDR3 protein. Among some 56,000 distinct CDR3 sequences listed, around 27% were seen once. With respect to this clonotype: Its antigen is currently unknown.

Germline V gene lookup returns CDR1 MNHEY and CDR2 SVGEGT. The CDR3 contains 16 residues. This sequence was found in a donor aged 50 or older with non-small cell lung cancer. The sequencing here drew on PBMCs, taken before or after stereotactic body radiation therapy (not recorded which). V usage is TRBV6-2 or TRBV6-3 and J usage is TRBJ1-1, with unresolved D. The CDR3 is CNSSYFHVTVSPEAFF. In DNA form, the CDR3 reads TGTAACAGCAGTTACTTCCACGTTACAGTAAGCCCAGAAGCTTTCTTT.